This passage covers 19 T cell receptor beta chains from one sample sequenced in a study of control samples from healthy donors and cancer patients. Only in-frame clones appear in the TCRdb table, and some are missing; sequencing was by immunoSEQ multiplex PCR. The sample lists about 110,000 clones, about nine tenths occurring once. Sequencing input: blood. These receptors all come from a human donor in good health. The donor label of this sample is uncertain.

The V and J genes are TRBV20-1 and TRBJ2-1; no reliable D call. This CDR3 region has 14 residues. The V and J ends lost 3 bases and 3 bases respectively, with 12 bases between them. CDR1 is DFQATT and CDR2 is SNEGSKA in the germline V gene (reference sequence). The CDR3: CSASRTPSYNEQFF. The CDR3 bases are TGCAGTGCTAGTAGAACCCCTAGCTACAATGAGCAGTTCTTC.

V usage is TRBV6-1 and J usage is TRBJ1-1; D is unclear. The CDR3 runs to 12 residues. V lost 2 bases, J lost 7 bases, and 8 bases lay in between. Germline V gene data show CDR1 as MNHNS and CDR2 as SASEGT. CDR3 residues: CASSEKRGEAFF. CDR3 bases: TGTGCCAGCAGTGAAAAGCGGGGTGAAGCTTTCTTT.

The chain recombines TRBV5-4 with TRBJ2-3; D is unclear. The CDR3 totals 13 residues. Germline CDR1 SGHNT, CDR2 YYREEE (reference sequence). V was trimmed by 1 base and J by 0 bases, leaving 3 bases between them. The CDR3 spells CASSLTSTDTQYF. The CDR3 DNA is TGTGCCAGCAGCTTGACTAGCACAGATACGCAGTATTTT. The variable domain in full, completed from reference TRBV5-4 and TRBJ2-3, reads ETGVTQSPTHLIKTRGQQVTLRCSSQSGHNTVSWYQQALGQGPQFIFQYYREEENGRGNFPPRFSGLQFPNYSSELNVNALELDDSALYLCASSLTSTDTQYFGPGTRLTVL.

The chain uses TRBV6-1 and TRBJ1-4, with unresolved D. CDR3 length: 16 amino acids. V was shortened by 1 base and J by 2 bases, with 11 bases between the two germline ends. Germline CDR1 and CDR2: MNHNS and SASEGT. The CDR3 reads CASSEGTPSTNEKLFF. CDR3 DNA sequence: TGTGCCAGCAGTGAAGGAACCCCAAGCACTAATGAAAAACTGTTTTTT.

The chain combines TRBV3-1 (or the pseudogene TRBV3-2) with TRBJ1-1, with no clear D. The germline gives CDR1 LGHDT, CDR2 YNNKEL (reference sequence). V dropped 4 bases and J dropped 7 bases, with 7 bases sitting between them. CDR3 length: 11 amino acids. The CDR3: CASSRRSEAFF. In DNA form, the CDR3 reads TGTGCCAGCAGCCGACGGAGTGAAGCTTTCTTT.

V and J are TRBV5-4 and TRBJ2-7; 13 bases fit TRBD2. The length of the CDR3 is 15 residues. Germline CDR1 is SGHNT and CDR2 is YYREEE (reference sequence). V shed 4 bases and J 9 bases; nucleotides not matched to a gene: 10. CDR3 residues: CASSPGTSGNRGQYF. The CDR3 DNA sequence: TGTGCCAGCAGCCCCGGGACTAGCGGGAATAGGGGGCAGTACTTC.

This chain uses TRBV2 with TRBJ2-7; weak D call: TRBD1 (6 bases). CDR3 length: 14 amino acids. Germline CDR1 SNHLY, CDR2 FYNNEI. V was shortened by 8 bases and J by 7 bases, with 21 bases between the two germline ends. CDR3 region: CASSEQGTVGEQYF. CDR3 DNA sequence: TGTGCCAGCTCCGAACAGGGAACTGTGGGGGAGCAGTACTTC.

The rearrangement links TRBV3-1 (or the pseudogene TRBV3-2) to TRBJ2-1; possible D gene TRBD2, 5 bases. This CDR3 contains 14 residues. Deletions cut 5 bases from V and 12 bases from J, with 20 bases between. Germline V gives CDR1 LGHDT, CDR2 YNNKEL (reference sequence). Here the CDR3 reads CASSNKIALAAQFF. The CDR3 DNA sequence: TGTGCCAGCAGCAACAAGATAGCCCTAGCAGCGCAGTTCTTC.

The chain employs TRBV27 and TRBJ1-4; D gene unclear. The V gene's germline CDR1 is MNHEY and CDR2 SMNVEV (reference sequence). V gave up 6 bases and J gave up 5 bases, with 16 bases separating them. The CDR3 contains 15 residues. CDR3 in amino acids: CASSRISNLNEKLFF. The CDR3 region has the DNA TGTGCCAGCAGCAGAATCTCAAACCTAAATGAAAAACTGTTTTTT.

The CDR3 nucleotides are TGTGCCAGCAGCGCGGGGACAGGAAATGAAAAACTGTTTTTT. Protein sequence: CASSAGTGNEKLFF. V usage is TRBV9 and J usage is TRBJ1-4; TRBD1 agrees at 8 bases. The CDR3 has 14 residues. Germline trimming cut 3 bases from V and 5 bases from J; bases unmatched to any gene: 3. Germline V CDR1 and CDR2: SGDLS, YYNGEE.

This chain uses TRBV18 with TRBJ1-6, with D maybe TRBD1 (5 bases). Trimming removed 1 base from V and 7 bases from J, with 11 bases in between. Germline values: CDR1 KGHSH, CDR2 LQKENI. This CDR3 has 15 amino acids. CDR3 residues: CASSPRQGPNSPLHF. CDR3 DNA sequence: TGTGCCAGCTCACCACGGCAGGGCCCAAATTCACCCCTCCACTTT. The complete variable domain, with remaining parts taken from reference TRBV18 and TRBJ1-6, reads NAGVMQNPRHLVRRRGQEARLRCSPMKGHSHVYWYRQLPEEGLKFMVYLQKENIIDESGMPKERFSAEFPKEGPSILRIQQVVRGDSAAYFCASSPRQGPNSPLHFGNGTRLTVT.

V gene TRBV7-2 combines with J gene TRBJ2-7, with 9 bases aligning to TRBD1. CDR1 is SGHTA and CDR2 is FQGNSA in the germline V gene. CDR3 length: 14 residues. V trimming: 6 bases; J trimming: 3 bases; junction bases outside the gene matches: 6. CDR3 region: CASRAGTGYYEQYF. The CDR3 bases are TGTGCCAGCAGAGCCGGGACAGGGTACTACGAGCAGTACTTC. Full variable domain (remainder filled in from reference TRBV7-2 and TRBJ2-7): GAGVSQSPSNKVTEKGKDVELRCDPISGHTALYWYRQSLGQGLEFLIYFQGNSAPDKSGLPSDRFSAERTGGSVSTLTIQRTQQEDSAVYLCASRAGTGYYEQYFGPGTRLTVT.

In nucleotides, the CDR3 is TGTGCCAGCAAGGGCCCCGGGGGATTGGAGCAGTACTTC. As protein: CASKGPGGLEQYF. This rearrangement joins TRBV28 to TRBJ2-7; TRBD2 might be the D (6 bases). This CDR3 is built from 13 residues. Germline CDR1 is MDHEN and CDR2 is SYDVKM. Deletions cut 7 bases from V and 7 bases from J, with 17 bases between.

This clone was counted a single time. The rearrangement links TRBV3-1 (or the pseudogene TRBV3-2) to TRBJ1-5; D is unresolved. This CDR3 comprises 13 residues. The V end was cut by 4 bases, the J end by 5 bases, with 9 bases between. The germline V gene encodes CDR1 LGHDT and CDR2 YNNKEL (reference sequence). CDR3 sequence reads: CASSPDGHQPQHF. In DNA form, the CDR3 reads TGTGCCAGCAGCCCGGACGGTCATCAGCCCCAGCATTTT.

The DNA of the CDR3 is TGCAGCGTTGCCCCCGGACGCCACAATGAGCAGTTCTTC. Its protein is CSVAPGRHNEQFF. V is TRBV29-1 and J is TRBJ2-1; D ambiguous. This CDR3 region has 13 residues. V lost 4 bases to trimming and J lost 5 bases, with 12 bases between them. CDR1 is SQVTM, CDR2 ANQGSEA, per germline.

The chain joins TRBV2 to TRBJ2-2, with D possibly called TRBD1 or TRBD2 (5 bases each). Germline V lookup: CDR1 SNHLY, CDR2 FYNNEI. V lost 2 bases and J 4 bases, leaving 11 bases between the germline ends. The CDR3 is 15 amino acids. The CDR3 sequence: CASSEIGTGTGELFF. Written as DNA, the CDR3 is TGTGCCAGCAGTGAAATCGGGACGGGCACCGGGGAGCTGTTTTTT.

This chain uses TRBV7-2 with TRBJ1-6; D gene unclear. The CDR3 is 14 amino acids. V was shortened by 0 bases and J by 5 bases, with 5 bases between the two germline ends. CDR1 and CDR2 (germline): SGHTA, FQGNSA. The CDR3 nucleotides are TGTGCCAGCAGCTTAGCGGGGAATAATTCACCCCTCCACTTT. Residues: CASSLAGNNSPLHF.

Only one count was recorded for this clone. The chain carries TRBV14 and TRBJ1-6, with D possibly matching TRBD1 (6 bases). Germline lookup yields CDR1 SGHDN and CDR2 FVKESK. Trimming cost V 0 bases and J 2 bases, with 17 bases left between them. The CDR3 is 19 residues long. The CDR3 is CASSQDLGPGAAYNSPLHF. The DNA for the CDR3 is TGTGCCAGCAGCCAAGATCTGGGTCCGGGGGCTGCCTATAATTCACCCCTCCACTTT.

This clone was recorded once. The chain is built from TRBV27 and TRBJ1-1, with 7 nucleotides matching TRBD1. The V gene's germline CDR1 is MNHEY and CDR2 SMNVEV (reference sequence). This CDR3 contains 15 residues. V was pared by 3 bases and J by 3 bases, with 7 bases of the junction left unmatched. The CDR3 loop reads CASSFVDRVDTEAFF. The CDR3 bases are TGTGCCAGCAGTTTCGTAGACAGGGTTGACACTGAAGCTTTCTTT.